A selection of T cell receptor beta chains follows, all from one sample in a study of graft-versus-host responses after intestinal transplantation. Measured with immunoSEQ multiplex PCR; TCRdb has only the in-frame clones, and not every one. Among roughly 20,000 clones, 35% to 45% were seen once, and the ten largest hold about 0.9%. Sequenced here: alloreactive CD4+ T cells from a mixed lymphocyte reaction culture, sampled before intestinal transplant. The receptors stem from a human patient who received an intestinal transplant. Both conserved end residues are part of each CDR3.

TRBJ1-5 TRBV5-6 CASSFTGGRRQPQHF
TRBJ2-3 TRBV25-1 CASSDPLRRTDTQYF
TRBJ2-1 TRBV10-3 CAISGTDPNLGYEQFF
TRBJ2-7 TRBV6-4 CASSRLAGTYEQYF
TRBJ1-3 TRBV27 CASSLTPGTAGNTIYF
TRBJ2-5 TRBV5-4 CASSFGGRKETQYF
TRBJ1-3 TRBV10-2 CASRSWGQSISGNTIYF
TRBJ1-2 TRBV6-5 CASSYDGTGAYTF
TRBJ1-1 TRBV7-9 CASSPRPGNTEAFF
TRBJ2-3 TRBV6-6 CASSYLGGRTDTQYF
TRBJ2-7 TRBV6-1 CASRTGVRSSYEQYF
TRBJ1-4 TRBV6-6 CASSYSYRNEKLFF
TRBJ1-4 TRBV11-2 CASSLEVTEKLFF
TRBJ1-1 TRBV7-9 CASSLGGGVTRKAFF
TRBJ2-7 TRBV5-1 CASSSLEDGSYEQYF
TRBJ1-2 TRBV5-4 CASSPGGDRGHGYTF
TRBJ1-6 TRBV5-6 CASSLGSLTFGGRGSPLHF
TRBJ1-2 TRBV19 CASSIGTGPYGYTF
TRBJ2-7 TRBV6-7 CASSPPGRGGKTYEQYF
TRBJ2-7 TRBV5-3 CARSLVEDEQYF
TRBJ1-6 TRBV6-5 CASSASGSPLHF
TRBJ1-3 TRBV19 CASSIFRVAGNTIYF
TRBJ2-5 TRBV11-3 CASSPQARSLETQYF
TRBJ2-7 TRBV18 CASSPRTGPGSYEQYF
TRBJ1-2 TRBV18 CASSPEVRPVEGYTF
TRBJ1-2 TRBV7-9 CASSPRWTGTIYGYTF
TRBJ1-5 TRBV6-1 CASSVRGDQPQHF
TRBJ1-2 TRBV27 CASSKSGTVIYGYTF